This TCR beta chain was sequenced during a study of T-cell reconstitution after alpha-beta-depleted transplantation in children. Study-level points and caveats: Certain patients had high TCRbeta diversity at day 60, and it came from recipient T cells and thymic progenitors that survived. T-cell counts and diversity were attributed mostly to newly produced T cells one year after transplant.

In its sample, this clonotype was seen many times. Its specificity is not known. A TCRbeta library incorporating unique molecular identifiers was prepared. Each CDR3 protein is one row after TCRdb ran MiXCR on the PCR reads. Here the sample spans about 170,000 distinct CDR3 sequences, 11% being singletons. CDR3 length equals 20 residues. Germline lookup yields CDR1 KGHDR and CDR2 SFDVKD. J lost 1 base, V lost 4 bases, and 14 bases had no gene match. The rearrangement uses TRBV24-1 and TRBJ1-5; 11 nucleotides align to TRBD1. This TCR was recovered from a boy aged 2 to 10 with acute myeloid leukemia, due to receive a stem cell transplant. The specimen was PBMCs, collected before TCRalphabeta/CD19-depleted stem cell transplant. CDR3 coding DNA: TGTGCCACCAGTGAGCCTACCGGGACAGGGGGAATTGGGAGCAATCAGCCCCAGCATTTT. Its protein is CATSEPTGTGGIGSNQPQHF.